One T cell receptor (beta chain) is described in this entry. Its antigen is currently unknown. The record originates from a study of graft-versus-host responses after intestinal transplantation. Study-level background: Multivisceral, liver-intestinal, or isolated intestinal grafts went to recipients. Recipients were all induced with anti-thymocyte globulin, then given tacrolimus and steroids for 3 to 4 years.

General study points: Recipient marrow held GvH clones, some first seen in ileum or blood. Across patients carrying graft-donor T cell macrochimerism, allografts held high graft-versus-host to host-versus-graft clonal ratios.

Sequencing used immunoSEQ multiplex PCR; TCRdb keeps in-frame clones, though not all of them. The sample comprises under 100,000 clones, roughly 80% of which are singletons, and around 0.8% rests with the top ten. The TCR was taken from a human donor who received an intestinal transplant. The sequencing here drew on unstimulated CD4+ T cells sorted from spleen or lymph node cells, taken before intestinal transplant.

CDR3 region: CASRPQQGIGNQPQHF. The DNA for the CDR3 is TGTGCCAGCAGACCGCAACAGGGCATCGGCAATCAGCCCCAGCATTTT. The chain is built from TRBV27 and TRBJ1-5, with D possibly matching TRBD1 (6 bases). The germline V gene has CDR1 MNHEY and CDR2 SMNVEV (reference sequence). This CDR3 region has 16 residues. V was cut by 6 bases and J by 2 bases, with 17 bases left in between.